This TCR beta chain derives from a study of graft-versus-host responses after intestinal transplantation. At the level of the study: In this cohort, recipients had multivisceral, liver-intestinal, or isolated intestinal transplants.

Responder CD3+CD4+ and CD3+CD8+ cells that were proliferating and CFSE-low were sorted after the reaction. The data were produced by immunoSEQ multiplex PCR, yet TCRdb's version contains in-frame clones alone and is incomplete. The sample lists about 5,000 clones; 25% to 35% were seen once. CDR1 is MNHNY, CDR2 SVGAGI, per germline (reference sequence). Trimming removed 2 bases from V and 0 bases from J, with 2 bases in between. This CDR3 is built from 13 residues. The sequence derives from a human patient who was an organ donor for intestinal transplantation. This chain joins TRBV6-6 and TRBJ1-3; no reliable D call. The starting material was alloreactive CD4+ T cells from a mixed lymphocyte reaction culture, obtained before transplantation. Subset denoted: CFSE-low proliferating T cells sorted from roughly 6-day pre-transplant mixed lymphocyte reaction (GvH or HvG direction). This CDR3 reads CASSYNSGNTIYF. The CDR3 DNA is TGTGCCAGCAGTTACAACTCTGGAAACACCATATATTTT.